The text below deals with one TCR beta chain. TCRdb's table, derived via immunoSEQ multiplex PCR, lists solely in-frame clones and lacks some. Among 80,000 to 95,000 clones listed, roughly 76% were seen once. Germline V gene lookup returns CDR1 SQVTM and CDR2 ANQGSEA. Trimming cost V 7 bases and J 6 bases; bases outside gene matches: 6. CDR3 length: 13 residues. This entry comes from a study of blood T cell repertoires in COVID-19. Study summary: Some COVID-19 samples were acute and others convalescent; all came from the United States, Italy and Spain.

The V call is TRBV29-1, the J call TRBJ1-6; 7 positions match TRBD1. What was sequenced was peripheral blood. This clonotype was obtained from a woman of 80 years or more with active or convalescent COVID-19. Here the CDR3 DNA reads TGCAGCGCCCAGACAGGGACTAATTCACCCCTCCACTTT. It is translated as CSAQTGTNSPLHF.